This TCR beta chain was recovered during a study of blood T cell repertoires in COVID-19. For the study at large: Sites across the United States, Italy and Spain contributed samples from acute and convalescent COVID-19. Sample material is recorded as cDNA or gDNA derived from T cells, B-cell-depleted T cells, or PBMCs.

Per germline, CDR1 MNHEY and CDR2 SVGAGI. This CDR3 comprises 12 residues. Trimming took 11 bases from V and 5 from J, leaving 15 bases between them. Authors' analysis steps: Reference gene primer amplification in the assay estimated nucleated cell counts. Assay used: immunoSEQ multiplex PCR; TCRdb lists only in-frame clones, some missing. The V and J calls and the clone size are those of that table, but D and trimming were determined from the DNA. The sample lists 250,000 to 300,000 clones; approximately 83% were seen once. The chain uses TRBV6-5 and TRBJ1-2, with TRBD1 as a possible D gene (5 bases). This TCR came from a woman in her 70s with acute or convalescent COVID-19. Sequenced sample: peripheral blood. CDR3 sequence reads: CAGSGGTYGYTF. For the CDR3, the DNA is TGTGCCGGCTCTGGTGGGACTTATGGCTACACCTTC.